These T cell receptor beta chains were read from a single sample in a study of blood T cell repertoires in COVID-19. Assay: immunoSEQ multiplex PCR; the TCRdb copy retains only in-frame clones and omits some. Among approximately 350,000 clones, 80% to 90% were seen once, and the ten largest hold over 1%. Sequencing was performed on peripheral blood. The receptors derive from a man between 35 and 55 years old with acute or convalescent COVID-19. The CDR3 runs from the conserved cysteine through the conserved F or W. The order of the fields is CDR3 protein, V gene, J gene, D gene. The D gene is left open where the match is weak.

CAWSVGGGGQETQYF	TRBV30	TRBJ2-5	TRBD2
CASSMTGSTEAFF	TRBV19	TRBJ1-1	NA
CASSPRTSGAGHEQYF	TRBV18	TRBJ2-7	TRBD2
CASQAPYGELFF	TRBV28	TRBJ2-2	NA
CSVTGNEQFF	TRBV29-1	TRBJ2-1	NA
CASSTGLAGFYNEQFF	TRBV19	TRBJ2-1	TRBD2
CASSGSGGNSPLHF	TRBV2	TRBJ1-6	TRBD1
CASSVDVGTSGNSEQFF	TRBV9	TRBJ2-1	TRBD2
CASSPTGNTEAFF	TRBV7-3	TRBJ1-1	NA
CASTLAGASLNEKLFF	TRBV5-6	TRBJ1-4	NA
CASSLAAGAMGEAFF	TRBV7-2	TRBJ1-1	NA
CASSSGTVSNQPQHF	TRBV28	TRBJ1-5	TRBD1
CASSPEQGRSTDTQYF	TRBV4-1	TRBJ2-3	TRBD1
CASSAVVSKNIQYF	TRBV6-5	TRBJ2-4	NA
CASSSQGLNNEQFF	TRBV27	TRBJ2-1	TRBD1
CASSSGAGRGDYGYTF	TRBV11-1	TRBJ1-2	NA
CASSQTTGGMIEQYF	TRBV4-2	TRBJ2-7	TRBD1
CASSGKKQGNQPQHF	TRBV19	TRBJ1-5	NA
CASGLETSSGELFF	TRBV12-5	TRBJ2-2	NA
CASSLRVHYGYTF	TRBV12-3/TRBV12-4	TRBJ1-2	NA
CASRPRGYNGELFF	TRBV28	TRBJ2-2	NA
CASSPVEGTNTEAFF	TRBV7-8	TRBJ1-1	NA
CASSVRDYGYTF	TRBV2	TRBJ1-2	NA
CASSGKQGMNTEAFF	TRBV9	TRBJ1-1	TRBD1
CASSPSSGNTIYF	TRBV14	TRBJ1-3	NA
CAGGTGEMNTEAFF	TRBV30	TRBJ1-1	TRBD1
CASSLGGGRQGREKLFF	TRBV5-8	TRBJ1-4	TRBD1